This T cell receptor (beta chain) was sequenced in a study of T cell repertoires in cytomegalovirus infection. Study-wide background: Selection of CMV epitopes for the study included recently identified HLA-C-restricted and well-studied HLA-B-restricted ones. CMV infection plus the matching HLA type was flagged by public TCR beta signatures. Study results and caveats: The study found HLA-C-restricted CMV-specific TCR beta clonotypes dominating the ex vivo response. Cumulative public TCR beta family frequency identified carriers of CMV plus the relevant HLA.

TCRdb re-called the reads through MiXCR, storing one row per CDR3 protein. Of hundreds of thousands of distinct CDR3 sequences detected, around 32% appear once; the ten largest clones hold 15% to 20%. With regard to this clonotype: Its antigen is undetermined.

The CDR3 length is 14 residues. CDR1 SGHDT and CDR2 YYEEEE come from the germline V gene. Trimming pared 4 bases from V and 8 bases from J, leaving 16 bases between. This sequence was found in a human donor in good health (CMV status not recorded). Some clones in this sample may be carry-over from other donors' samples. This rearrangement joins TRBV5-6 to TRBJ2-1; perhaps TRBD1 as D (6 bases). The sequencing used cultured PBMCs, collected from culture after CMV antigen stimulation. Here the CDR3 reads CASSQGLQLYEQFF. Here the CDR3 DNA reads TGTGCCAGCAGCCAGGGGCTACAGCTCTATGAGCAGTTCTTC.